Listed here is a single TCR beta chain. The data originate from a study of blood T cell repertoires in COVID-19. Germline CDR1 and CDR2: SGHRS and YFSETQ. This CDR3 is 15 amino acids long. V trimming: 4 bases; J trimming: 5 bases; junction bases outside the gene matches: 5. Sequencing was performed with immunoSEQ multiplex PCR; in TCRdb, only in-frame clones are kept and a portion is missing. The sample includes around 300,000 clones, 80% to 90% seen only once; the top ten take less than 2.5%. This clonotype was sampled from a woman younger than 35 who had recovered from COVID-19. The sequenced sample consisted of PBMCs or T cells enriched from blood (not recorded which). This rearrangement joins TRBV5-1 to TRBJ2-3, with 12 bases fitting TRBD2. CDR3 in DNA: TGCGCCAGCAGCGTACGGACTAGCGGGGAAGATACGCAGTATTTT. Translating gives CASSVRTSGEDTQYF.